What follows describes a single T cell receptor beta chain. Its antigen is undetermined. V lost 8 bases to trimming and J lost 5 bases; unmatched junction nucleotides: 11. The CDR3 has 14 amino acids. Germline CDR1 MNHNY, CDR2 SVGAGI (reference sequence). The data derive from a study of shared clonotypes between healthy human individuals. Study overall: CD8 memory received one plate per donor, CD8 naive two, CD4 memory three and CD4 naive three. Study results and caveats: Compared with clonotypes that all four donors shared, non-shared clonotypes had lower generation probabilities.

Evenly divided among several immunoSEQ plates was the genomic DNA of each subset. Sequenced by immunoSEQ multiplex PCR; TCRdb stores in-frame clones only, minus some. Of millions of clones listed, around nine tenths are singletons. The chain couples TRBV6-6 to TRBJ1-2, with TRBD1 identical over 7 bases. Source material: naive CD4+ T cells sorted from blood. Subset meaning: CD45RA+ positively selected. This clonotype originated in a man aged 18 to 29 in good health. The CDR3 sequence is CASCPGDSLYGYTF. DNA of the CDR3: TGTGCCAGCTGCCCTGGGGACAGCTTATATGGCTACACCTTC.